These T cell receptor beta chains were read from a single sample in a study of blood T cells in healthy people across ages. TCRdb re-called the 5' RACE reads with MiXCR, one entry per CDR3 protein. This table has about 750,000 distinct CDR3 sequences, 40% to 65% appearing once. Sequencing input: blood. These receptors originate from a man older than 75 in good health. Each CDR3 is given with its conserved first and last residue. D genes are given only for firm matches. Only part of the rows carry a size: once, few, many, or a class if the clone is expanded.

clone size	D gene	V gene	J gene	CDR3 protein	CDR3 DNA
few	TRBD1	TRBV6-6	TRBJ1-5	CASSRHGTGDNQPQHF	TGTGCCAGCAGTCGTCACGGGACAGGGGACAATCAGCCCCAGCATTTT
NA	TRBD1	TRBV7-2	TRBJ2-7	CASSNRQGAFSYEQYF	TGTGCCAGCAGCAACAGACAGGGGGCCTTCTCCTACGAGCAGTACTTC
NA	TRBD1	TRBV4-2	TRBJ2-5	CASSRAWGDRVKETQYF	TGTGCCAGCAGCCGAGCATGGGGGGACAGGGTAAAAGAGACCCAGTACTTC
NA	TRBD2	TRBV7-2	TRBJ2-4	CASSRWGAGGALAKNIQYF	TGTGCCAGCAGCCGGTGGGGAGCGGGAGGGGCCCTAGCCAAAAACATTCAGTACTTC
many	TRBD2	TRBV20-1	TRBJ2-3	CSARGLAGAPTQYF	TGCAGTGCTAGGGGACTAGCGGGAGCCCCTACGCAGTATTTT
NA	TRBD1	TRBV2	TRBJ1-5	CASKGGVQPQHF	TGTGCCAGCAAAGGGGGCGTACAGCCCCAGCATTTT
NA	TRBD2	TRBV5-8	TRBJ2-1	CASSPTRTSGYNEQFF	TGTGCCAGCAGCCCAACCCGGACTAGCGGATACAATGAGCAGTTCTTC
NA	TRBD1	TRBV9	TRBJ1-1	CASSVDAGGTEAFF	TGTGCCAGCAGCGTAGATGCAGGGGGCACTGAAGCTTTCTTT
few	NA	TRBV27	TRBJ1-5	CASSSTGSGNQPQHF	TGTGCCAGCAGTTCAACCGGTAGCGGCAATCAGCCCCAGCATTTT
NA	NA	TRBV20-1	TRBJ2-1	CRGSTGVDEQFF	TGCAGGGGTTCTACGGGAGTCGATGAGCAGTTCTTC
few	NA	TRBV6-1	TRBJ2-5	CASSEEGRTVTQYF	TGTGCCAGCAGTGAAGAGGGGCGGACAGTGACCCAGTACTTC
NA	TRBD1	TRBV27	TRBJ2-7	CASSSISGTGESEQYF	TGTGCCAGCAGCTCAATATCCGGGACAGGGGAATCCGAGCAGTACTTC
NA	NA	TRBV6-5	TRBJ2-7	CASRYGFASYEQYF	TGTGCCAGCAGGTACGGCTTTGCCTCCTACGAGCAGTACTTC
few	NA	TRBV6-5	TRBJ2-6	CASCTGSSGANVLTF	TGTGCCAGCTGCACAGGGTCTTCTGGGGCCAACGTCCTGACTTTC
NA	NA	TRBV2	TRBJ2-4	CASTPDAFGTLKNIQYF	TGTGCCAGCACTCCGGACGCCTTTGGGACCCTCAAAAACATTCAGTACTTC
NA	TRBD2	TRBV3-1	TRBJ2-1	CASSTISGSPYNEQFF	TGTGCCAGCAGCACAATAAGCGGGAGTCCCTACAATGAGCAGTTCTTC
few	TRBD2	TRBV28	TRBJ2-7	CASSGLAGGNEQYF	TGTGCCAGCTCGGGACTAGCGGGAGGTAACGAGCAGTACTTC
NA	NA	TRBV2	TRBJ2-5	CASSDRGASPTQYF	TGTGCCAGCAGTGATAGGGGGGCCTCTCCGACCCAGTACTTC
few	TRBD1	TRBV6-1	TRBJ1-2	CASSEPGTGRSYGYTF	TGTGCCAGCAGTGAACCGGGGACAGGGAGAAGCTATGGCTACACCTTC
few	TRBD2	TRBV9	TRBJ2-3	CASSVVGLAATNTQYF	TGTGCCAGCAGCGTAGTGGGACTAGCGGCCACAAATACGCAGTATTTT
NA	NA	TRBV29-1	TRBJ2-5	CSVGETDTYEGEQYF	TGCAGCGTCGGAGAGACTGACACCTACGAAGGAGAGCAGTACTTC
NA	NA	TRBV29-1	TRBJ2-7	CSVRKGSVSEQYF	TGCAGCGTCCGGAAGGGATCCGTCTCCGAGCAGTACTTC